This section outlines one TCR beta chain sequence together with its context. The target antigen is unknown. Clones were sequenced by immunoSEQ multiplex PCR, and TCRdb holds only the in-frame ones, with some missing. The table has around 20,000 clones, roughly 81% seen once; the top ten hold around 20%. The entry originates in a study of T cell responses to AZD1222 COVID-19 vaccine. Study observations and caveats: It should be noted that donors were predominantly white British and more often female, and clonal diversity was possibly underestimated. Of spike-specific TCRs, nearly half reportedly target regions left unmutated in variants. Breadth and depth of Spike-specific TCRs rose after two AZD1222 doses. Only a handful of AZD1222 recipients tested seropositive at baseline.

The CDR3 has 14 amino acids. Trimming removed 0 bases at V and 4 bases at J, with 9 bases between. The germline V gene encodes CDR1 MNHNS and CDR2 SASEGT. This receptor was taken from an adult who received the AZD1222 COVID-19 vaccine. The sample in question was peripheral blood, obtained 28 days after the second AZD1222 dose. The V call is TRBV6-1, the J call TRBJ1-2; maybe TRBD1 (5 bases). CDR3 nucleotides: TGTGCCAGCAGTGAAGCTTCAGGGCGCTATGGCTACACCTTC. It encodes CASSEASGRYGYTF.